Reported below is one T cell receptor (beta chain). These data originate in a study of CD8+ T cells in alopecia areata. cDNA prepared by RNA extraction and subsequent reverse transcription served as the template for sequencing. TCRdb keeps only in-frame clones here, not all; method: immunoSEQ multiplex PCR. This table holds 150,000 or so clones, 50% to 65% found once. The CDR3 is 12 residues long. J gave up 5 bases and V 6 bases, and 6 bases lay outside the gene matches. CDR1 is SQVTM and CDR2 is ANQGSEA in the germline V gene. Sequenced sample: CD4+ T cells sorted from blood. The V and J genes are TRBV29-1 and TRBJ2-7; TRBD1 matches 8 bases. The sequence was obtained from a human donor in good health. CDR3 amino acids: CSVHRTGNEQYF. CDR3 nucleotide sequence: TGCAGCGTCCATCGGACAGGGAACGAGCAGTACTTC.